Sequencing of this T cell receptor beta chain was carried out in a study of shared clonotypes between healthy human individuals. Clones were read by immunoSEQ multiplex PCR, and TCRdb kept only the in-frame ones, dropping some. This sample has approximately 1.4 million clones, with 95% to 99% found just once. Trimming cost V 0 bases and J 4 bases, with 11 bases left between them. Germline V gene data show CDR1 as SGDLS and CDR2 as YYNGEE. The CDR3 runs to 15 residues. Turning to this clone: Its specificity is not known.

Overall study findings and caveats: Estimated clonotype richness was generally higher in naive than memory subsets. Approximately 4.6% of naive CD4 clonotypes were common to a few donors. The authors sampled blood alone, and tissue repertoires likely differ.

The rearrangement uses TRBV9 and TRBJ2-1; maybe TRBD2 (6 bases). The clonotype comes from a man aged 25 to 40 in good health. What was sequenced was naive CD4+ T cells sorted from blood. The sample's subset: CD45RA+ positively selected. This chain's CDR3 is CASSVAGAWYNEQFF. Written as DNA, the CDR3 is TGTGCCAGCAGCGTAGCGGGAGCTTGGTACAATGAGCAGTTCTTC.